This TCR beta chain was sequenced in a study of neoadjuvant anti-PD-1 for oral cavity cancer listed by TCRdb under 2021. The study in broad terms: Patients mostly received three to four biweekly doses of nivolumab at 3 mg/kg before curative-intent surgical resection. Patients who did not progress were given a fourth nivolumab dose at about day 43 and had definitive surgical resection on days 50-56. Under RECIST 1.1, patients with complete response, partial response or stable disease were classed as responders, and patients with progression were classed as non-responders. The parent correlative cohort included roughly 12 patients, with an approximately 31% response rate.

Tumor libraries used mostly around 4.6 ug of input genomic DNA for survey sequencing, with two replicates per sample. The immunoSEQ hsTCRbeta kit was used to prepare TCRbeta libraries according to the manufacturer's instructions. The finished libraries were brought together in one pool at roughly 3 nM, which was then read using an Illumina NovaSeq 6000 S4 flow cell. In the authors' own workflow: Raw data preprocessing and quality control were performed with the immunoSEQ Analyzer. The analysis was limited to productive rearrangements, and each clonotype was defined by a unique CDR3 amino acid sequence. Repertoire clonality was estimated as the Gini-Simpson index, which was computed with the R package tcR. Gini indices were compared with Student's t test, and associations with tumor size change were assessed by Pearson correlation. The clones in this table, taken by TCRdb from immuneACCESS, are in-frame only. Not every clone is retained; where verified, under half of the shortfall comes from an unresolved V gene, and the cause of the rest is unknown. D and trimming were read from the DNA, whereas the V and J calls and clone size are those reported in that table. The sample table lists tens of thousands of clones, more than 35% of them with a count of one. The top ten clones comprise approximately 16% of the sample.

What this sample's time point label stands for: after neoadjuvant nivolumab, at surgical resection. None of the patients had received prior systemic or radiation treatment, and all were newly diagnosed with stage II-IVA oral cavity squamous cell carcinoma. The cohort was made up of patients with locally advanced, HPV-negative oral cavity squamous cell carcinoma. The samples were obtained from a longitudinal correlative study of a single-arm phase II trial testing neoadjuvant nivolumab in oral cavity squamous cell carcinoma. Subject-matched pre- and post-treatment PBMCs and tumors from three responders and three non-responders were subjected to genomic DNA-based TCRbeta sequencing. Genomic DNA was isolated from tumor tissue using the Maxwell RSC DNA from Tissue kit. The paper's findings and limits, for the study overall: Larger post-treatment sizes of preexisting intratumoral clones correlated with greater tumor shrinkage, suggesting expansion of preexisting clones contributed to response. The TCR analyses had only a few patients in each response group, and the authors called for validation in larger cohorts. Higher pretreatment blood Treg/Th17 ratios correlated with higher pretreatment blood TCRbeta clonality and lower post-treatment tumor TCRbeta clonality.

Cut back by 3 bases and 0 bases, the V and J ends lie 12 bases apart. The CDR3 runs 15 amino acids, cysteine and phenylalanine included. The CDR3 DNA has 45 bases and is translated from base 1. Via the germline V gene (reference sequence), CDR1 is GTSNPN and CDR2 SVGIG. This clone was recorded a few times. What antigen it recognizes has not been identified. Base qualities are not at hand, and no much larger clone is one base apart. The TCR originated in a person between 40 and 85 years old with oral cavity squamous cell carcinoma. The source was tumor tissue, collected after nivolumab (anti-PD-1) treatment. The rearrangement combines TRBV30 with TRBJ1-5, and TRBD1 may be the D gene, going by 5 matching bases. The DNA is as follows: TGTGCCTGGAGCTACGGGGGGGGTAGCAATCAGCCCCAGCATTTT. Its protein product is CAWSYGGGSNQPQHF.